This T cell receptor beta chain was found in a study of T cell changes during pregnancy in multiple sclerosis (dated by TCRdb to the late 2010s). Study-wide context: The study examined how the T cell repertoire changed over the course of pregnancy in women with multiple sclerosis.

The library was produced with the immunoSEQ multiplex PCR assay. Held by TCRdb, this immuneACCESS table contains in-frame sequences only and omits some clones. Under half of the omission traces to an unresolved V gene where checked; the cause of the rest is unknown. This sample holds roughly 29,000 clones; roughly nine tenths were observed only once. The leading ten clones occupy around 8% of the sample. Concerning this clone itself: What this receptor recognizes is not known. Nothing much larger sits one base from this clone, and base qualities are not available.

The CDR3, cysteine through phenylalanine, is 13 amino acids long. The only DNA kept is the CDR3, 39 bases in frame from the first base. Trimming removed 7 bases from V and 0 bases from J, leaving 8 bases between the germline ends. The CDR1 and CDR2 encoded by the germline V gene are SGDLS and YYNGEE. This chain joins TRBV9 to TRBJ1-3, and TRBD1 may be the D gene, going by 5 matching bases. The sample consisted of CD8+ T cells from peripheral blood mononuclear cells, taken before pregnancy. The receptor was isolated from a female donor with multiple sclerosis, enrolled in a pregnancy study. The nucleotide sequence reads TGTGCCAGCGGGGCGAACTCTGGAAACACCATATATTTT. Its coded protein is CASGANSGNTIYF.